The 21 T cell receptor beta chains reported below all come from one sample, sequenced in a study of T cell repertoires in cytomegalovirus infection (dated by TCRdb to the late 2010s). The reads were generated on an Illumina HiSeq 1500. TCRdb reanalyzed the raw reads on its own, using fastp at Q25 for trimming and MiXCR for clone calling, and kept in-frame beta chains. Identical CDR3 proteins give one entry, which carries the most common genes and DNA. This sample comprises 290,000 or so distinct CDR3 sequences, about 23% of them detected only once. The ten top clones hold approximately 15% of the sample. Material for sequencing was PBMCs. Every receptor here comes from a human donor in good health (CMV status not recorded). Some clones in this sample may be carry-over from other donors' samples.

This chain connects TRBV20-1 to TRBJ1-4, with D tentatively TRBD1 (5 bases). Germline CDR1 DFQATT, CDR2 SNEGSKA (reference sequence). This CDR3 is built from 13 residues. Trimming shortened V by 0 bases and J by 8 bases, and 10 bases separated the two germline ends. CDR3 in amino acids: CSARDAGREKLFF. The CDR3 DNA reads as TGCAGTGCTAGAGATGCAGGGAGGGAAAAACTGTTTTTT.

This clonotype has at least ten counts. The rearrangement uses TRBV28 and TRBJ1-1; D uncertain. Looked up from germline, CDR1 is MDHEN and CDR2 is SYDVKM. Trimming left V 5 bases short and J 5 bases short, with 12 bases between. The CDR3 is 13 residues long. CDR3 residues: CASSLPIGTEAFF. CDR3 DNA sequence: TGTGCCAGCAGTCTCCCGATAGGGACTGAAGCTTTCTTT.

This clonotype was seen only a few times. The chain employs TRBV2 and TRBJ2-2, with D perhaps TRBD2 (5 bases). Trimming stripped 0 bases from V and 4 bases from J, with 9 bases between. CDR1 is SNHLY and CDR2 is FYNNEI in the germline V gene. The CDR3 loop spans 15 amino acids. CDR3 loop: CASSEAAGITGELFF. DNA of the CDR3: TGTGCCAGCAGTGAAGCGGCCGGGATCACCGGGGAGCTGTTTTTT.

This clonotype was counted ten times or more. This chain links TRBV29-1 with TRBJ2-7, with D tentatively TRBD1 (6 bases). In germline, CDR1 is SQVTM, CDR2 ANQGSEA. This CDR3 contains 12 residues. DNA for the CDR3: TGCAGTGCACAGGGTTCAAGAAACGAGCAGTACTTC. It is translated as CSAQGSRNEQYF.

There are a few counts of this clonotype. The chain couples TRBV6-1 to TRBJ2-3; 11 bases agree with TRBD2. Per the germline V gene, CDR1 is MNHNS and CDR2 is SASEGT. CDR3 length: 16 residues. With V trimmed by 4 bases and J by 8 bases, 11 bases remained unmatched. The CDR3 DNA is TGTGCCAGCAGTGCCATAGCGGGAGGGCCGGGGCCTACGCAGTATTTT. Its translation: CASSAIAGGPGPTQYF.

The chain combines TRBV10-3 with TRBJ2-3, with a possible D match to TRBD1 (6 bases). There are 16 residues in the CDR3. Germline-derived CDR1 and CDR2 are ENHRY and SYGVKD. Trimming left V 0 bases short and J 0 bases short, with 10 bases between. The CDR3 reads CAISESLRGSTDTQYF. In DNA form, the CDR3 reads TGTGCCATCAGTGAGTCGTTGAGGGGGAGCACAGATACGCAGTATTTT.

J is TRBJ2-1 and V is TRBV28, with 8 bases fitting TRBD2. CDR1 is MDHEN and CDR2 is SYDVKM in the germline V gene. This CDR3 has 16 residues. Trimming at V came to 8 bases and at J to 5 bases, leaving 14 bases not matched to a gene. CDR3 region: CASRRLAGVEDNEQFF. The DNA for the CDR3 is TGTGCCAGCCGAAGGCTAGCGGGTGTCGAAGACAATGAGCAGTTCTTC.

J is TRBJ1-6 and V is TRBV28; unclear D gene. There are 12 residues in the CDR3. Trimming took off 5 bases at V and 7 bases at J, with 6 bases between the two ends. Looked up from germline, CDR1 is MDHEN and CDR2 is SYDVKM. The CDR3 sequence is CASSLLNSPLHF. The CDR3 DNA is TGTGCCAGCAGTCTCTTAAATTCACCCCTCCACTTT. Drawing the rest from reference TRBV28 and TRBJ1-6, the complete variable domain is DVKVTQSSRYLVKRTGEKVFLECVQDMDHENMFWYRQDPGLGLRLIYFSYDVKMKEKGDIPEGYSVSREKKERFSLILESASTNQTSMYLCASSLLNSPLHFGNGTRLTVT.

Only a few counts were recorded for this clonotype. The DNA of the CDR3 is TGTGCCAGCAGACCCCAAAGCGTTGCGACCGGGGAGCTGTTTTTT. As protein: CASRPQSVATGELFF. This chain joins TRBV6-1 and TRBJ2-2; D remains ambiguous. V was clipped by 6 bases and J by 5 bases, with 16 bases between them. The germline V gene has CDR1 MNHNS and CDR2 SASEGT. CDR3 length equals 15 residues.

The rearrangement links TRBV19 to TRBJ1-5; D is ambiguous. CDR1 and CDR2 (germline): LNHDA, SQIVND (reference sequence). The CDR3 is 15 amino acids. V lost 5 bases and J lost 4, with 15 bases in between. The CDR3 spells CASSPASGPNQPQHF. The CDR3 bases are TGTGCCAGTAGTCCCGCATCTGGACCGAATCAGCCCCAGCATTTT.

This clonotype was counted between two and nine times. CDR3 amino acids: CAWSVAADTQYF. The CDR3 nucleotides are TGTGCCTGGAGTGTAGCGGCAGATACGCAGTATTTT. The gene calls are TRBV30 and TRBJ2-3; the D gene is possibly TRBD2 (5 bases). CDR1 and CDR2 (germline): GTSNPN, SVGIG (reference sequence). The germline V and J ends were trimmed by 0 bases and 4 bases, with 5 bases remaining between them. CDR3 length: 12 residues.

This clonotype was seen repeatedly, ten times or more. The chain links TRBV7-2 to TRBJ2-5; D unresolved. The CDR3 length is 12 residues. Germline CDR1 reads SGHTA; CDR2 reads FQGNSA. Trimming removed 1 base at V and 3 bases at J, with 3 bases between. CDR3 sequence: CASSLVEETQYF. The DNA for the CDR3 is TGTGCCAGCAGCTTAGTCGAAGAGACCCAGTACTTC.

This chain connects TRBV20-1 to TRBJ2-3, with TRBD2 matching over 9 bases. The germline V gene has CDR1 DFQATT and CDR2 SNEGSKA (reference sequence). The CDR3 consists of 12 residues. J gave up 4 bases and V 6 bases, and 2 bases lay outside the gene matches. CDR3 residues: CSARLAADTQYF. The DNA for the CDR3 is TGCAGTGCGAGACTAGCGGCAGATACGCAGTATTTT.

This clonotype was observed many times. The junction does not match germline at one end; this may be a read error. The chain carries TRBV7-2 and TRBJ1-2; D not certain. Germline V gene sequence: CDR1 SGHTA, CDR2 FQGNSA. The CDR3 is 11 amino acids. CDR3 region: CASSLARLLAF. The CDR3 region has the DNA TGTGCCAGCAGCTTAGCGAGACTGCTGGCGTTC.

This clonotype was seen at least ten times. The chain recombines TRBV7-2 with TRBJ2-5; D unclear. V was pared by 5 bases and J by 5 bases, with 15 bases between. This CDR3 is 14 amino acids long. Germline V gives CDR1 SGHTA, CDR2 FQGNSA. CDR3 nucleotide sequence: TGTGCCAGCAGCCACCCGGGTAGTGAGGAGACCCAGTACTTC. Translated, it gives CASSHPGSEETQYF.

The J gene is TRBJ2-3, the V gene TRBV20-1, with 10 bases identical to TRBD2. CDR3 size: 13 residues. V shed 4 bases and J 3 bases; nucleotides not matched to a gene: 1. Germline V gene sequence: CDR1 DFQATT, CDR2 SNEGSKA (reference sequence). CDR3 nucleotide sequence: TGCAGTGCTACACTAGCGGGGACAGATACGCAGTATTTT. Translated: CSATLAGTDTQYF.

The CDR3 nucleotides read TGTGCCAGCAGTAATTCCGGGACAGGGGGCTATTCCTACGAGCAGTACTTC. It encodes CASSNSGTGGYSYEQYF. This chain connects TRBV6-1 to TRBJ2-7, with 12 bases identical to TRBD1. Germline V gene data show CDR1 as MNHNS and CDR2 as SASEGT. V lost 5 bases, J lost 1 base, and 9 bases stayed unmatched. The length of the CDR3 is 17 residues.

This clonotype came up many times. The J gene is TRBJ2-3, the V gene TRBV7-2; no firm D call. Germline CDR1 SGHTA, CDR2 FQGNSA. The V and J ends lost 11 bases and 5 bases respectively, with 5 bases between them. This CDR3 region has 9 residues. The CDR3 reads CASGDTQYF. CDR3 nucleotides: TGTGCCTCAGGAGATACGCAGTATTTT.

The rearrangement links TRBV7-6 to TRBJ1-2; no clear D gene. V lost 1 base and J 8 bases, leaving 5 bases between the germline ends. This CDR3 spans 11 amino acids. Germline V gene lookup returns CDR1 SGHVS and CDR2 FNYEAQ. The CDR3 bases are TGTGCCAGCAGCTTAGAGCGGGGCTACACCTTC. This gives the protein CASSLERGYTF.

This clonotype was seen a few times. V is TRBV6-1 and J is TRBJ2-1; D is perhaps TRBD2 (7 bases). Germline values: CDR1 MNHNS, CDR2 SASEGT. The CDR3 is 16 residues long. The V end lost 5 bases, the J end lost 5 bases, and 19 bases lay between the germline ends. The CDR3 reads CASSHSWGGQHNEQFF. The DNA of the CDR3 is TGTGCCAGCAGTCACAGTTGGGGGGGGCAACACAATGAGCAGTTCTTC.

This clonotype was picked up a small number of times. The J gene is TRBJ2-7, the V gene TRBV7-2; D is uncertain. With 3 bases removed from V and 2 bases from J, the gap between germline ends came to 11 bases. Germline values: CDR1 SGHTA, CDR2 FQGNSA. CDR3 size: 14 residues. The CDR3 loop reads CASSLLGNPYEQYF. Here the CDR3 DNA reads TGTGCCAGCAGCTTGTTGGGGAACCCCTACGAGCAGTACTTC.